These 4 T cell receptor beta chains were sequenced from one sample in a study of cytomegalovirus exposure and HLA in healthy donors. In the PCR, 60 Vbeta and 13 Jbeta primers were used. Profiling relied on immunoSEQ multiplex PCR, and the TCRdb table lists in-frame clones only, not all of them. This table lists approximately 190,000 clones. The sequenced sample consisted of PBMCs. These TCRs come from a man aged 25-40 years in good health and CMV-seronegative.

This chain joins TRBV7-9 and TRBJ1-1; D is perhaps TRBD1 (5 bases). Germline V gene sequence: CDR1 SEHNR, CDR2 FQNEAQ (reference sequence). The length of the CDR3 is 15 residues. Trimming removed 0 bases at V and 5 bases at J, with 13 bases between. The CDR3 spells CASSLAGRGLTEAFF. CDR3 coding DNA: TGTGCCAGCAGCTTAGCGGGTAGGGGATTGACTGAAGCTTTCTTT. Full variable domain (outside the CDR3, taken from reference TRBV7-9 and TRBJ1-1): DTGVSQNPRHKITKRGQNVTFRCDPISEHNRLYWYRQTLGQGPEFLTYFQNEAQLEKSRLLSDRFSAERPKGSFSTLEIQRTEQGDSAMYLCASSLAGRGLTEAFFGQGTRLTVV.

The genes are TRBV27 and TRBJ1-6; possible D gene TRBD1, 6 bases. V gave up 0 bases and J gave up 0 bases, with 12 bases separating them. The V gene's germline CDR1 is MNHEY and CDR2 SMNVEV (reference sequence). CDR3 length: 18 amino acids. CDR3 nucleotide sequence: TGTGCCAGCAGTTTATCGATCACAGGGAGCTCCTATAATTCACCCCTCCACTTT. It encodes CASSLSITGSSYNSPLHF.

V and J are TRBV6-1 and TRBJ2-7; 9 bases are shared with TRBD2. CDR1 and CDR2 (germline): MNHNS, SASEGT. The CDR3 is 15 residues long. Trimming removed 1 base from V and 4 bases from J; junction bases left unmatched: 5. The CDR3 DNA follows: TGTGCCAGCAGTGAAGGCCGCGGGAGGGGGTACGAGCAGTACTTC. It translates to CASSEGRGRGYEQYF.

This chain connects TRBV19 to TRBJ2-2, with D possibly matching TRBD2 (6 bases). CDR1 and CDR2 (germline): LNHDA, SQIVND (reference sequence). The CDR3 loop spans 21 amino acids. Between the trimmed V and J ends, which lost 5 bases and 1 base, there was a span of 29 bases. The CDR3 spells CASSPGGGTASGRVNTGELFF. The CDR3 DNA is TGTGCCAGTAGTCCCGGGGGAGGAACGGCTTCGGGGAGAGTGAACACCGGGGAGCTGTTTTTT.